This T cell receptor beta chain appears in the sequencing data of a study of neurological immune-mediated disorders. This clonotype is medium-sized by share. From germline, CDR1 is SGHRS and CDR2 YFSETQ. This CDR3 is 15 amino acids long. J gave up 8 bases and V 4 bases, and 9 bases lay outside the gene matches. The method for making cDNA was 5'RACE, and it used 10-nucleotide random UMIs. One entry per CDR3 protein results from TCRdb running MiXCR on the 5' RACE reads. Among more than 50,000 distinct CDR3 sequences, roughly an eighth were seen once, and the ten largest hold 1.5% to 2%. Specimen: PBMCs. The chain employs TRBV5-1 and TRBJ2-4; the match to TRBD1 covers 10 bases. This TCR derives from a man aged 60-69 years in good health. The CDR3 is CASSPTGQGGDIQYF. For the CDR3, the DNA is TGCGCCAGCAGCCCTACCGGACAGGGGGGAGACATTCAGTACTTC.